The rows below give T cell receptor beta chains drawn from one sample of a study of early T cells in non-severe SARS-CoV-2 infection. Using its own MiXCR run on the 5' RACE reads, TCRdb lists one record per CDR3 protein. The table includes some 57,000 distinct CDR3 sequences, about a tenth detected once. Sequenced sample: whole blood. These receptors came from an adult who was a healthcare worker with PCR-confirmed SARS-CoV-2 infection or an uninfected control (not recorded which). Each CDR3 is given with its conserved first and last residue. Fields, in order: J gene, clone size, V gene, D gene, CDR3 protein, CDR3 DNA. The D gene is left open where the match is weak. The size entry is marked missing in some rows and otherwise reads once, few, many or a size class.

>TRBJ1-1|many|TRBV30|NA
CAWSVGILKNTEAFF
TGTGCCTGGAGTGTAGGTATTCTGAAGAACACTGAAGCTTTCTTT
>TRBJ2-5|few|TRBV7-6|NA
CASGPVSGQETQYF
TGTGCCAGCGGGCCTGTCTCGGGTCAAGAGACCCAGTACTTC
>TRBJ1-1|few|TRBV20-1|NA
CSAPRRAGVGAFF
TGCAGTGCTCCCCGCAGAGCGGGGGTTGGGGCTTTCTTT
>TRBJ1-1|few|TRBV5-4|NA
CASSLAEQMNTEAFF
TGTGCCAGCAGCTTGGCCGAACAGATGAACACTGAAGCTTTCTTT
>TRBJ1-2|many|TRBV7-9|NA
CASSLRTDGLYGYTF
TGTGCCAGCAGCCTCCGGACAGACGGACTCTATGGCTACACCTTC
>TRBJ2-2|many|TRBV7-3|NA
CASSLSYRDANTGELFF
TGTGCCAGCAGCTTAAGTTATAGAGACGCGAACACCGGGGAGCTGTTTTTT
>TRBJ1-3|many|TRBV20-1|NA
CSATPSQGEGNTIYF
TGCAGTGCTACTCCTTCCCAAGGGGAAGGAAACACCATATATTTT
>TRBJ1-1|NA|TRBV7-3|NA
CASSLTSENTEAFF
TGTGCCAGCAGCTTAACATCAGAGAACACTGAAGCTTTCTTT
>TRBJ2-2|NA|TRBV7-3|NA
CASSTQGTGELFF
TGTGCCAGCAGCACTCAGGGGACCGGGGAGCTGTTTTTT
>TRBJ2-1|many|TRBV3-1|NA
CASSQERPGEQFF
TGTGCCAGCAGCCAAGAAAGGCCCGGAGAGCAGTTCTTC
>TRBJ1-1|NA|TRBV2|NA
CASTNMAVGNTEAFF
TGTGCCAGCACCAATATGGCGGTAGGGAACACTGAAGCTTTCTTT
>TRBJ2-7|once|TRBV30|NA
CAWSDESEFYEQYF
TGTGCCTGGAGTGATGAGAGCGAATTCTACGAGCAGTACTTC
>TRBJ1-3|few|TRBV4-1|NA
CASSQRSDSGNTIYF
TGCGCCAGCAGCCAACGGTCAGACTCTGGAAACACCATATATTTT
>TRBJ2-7|NA|TRBV20-1|NA
CSARATARDFYEQYF
TGCAGTGCTAGAGCCACCGCCCGGGATTTCTACGAGCAGTACTTC
>TRBJ1-5|many|TRBV18|NA
CASSPQDGRNQPQHF
TGTGCCAGCTCACCACAAGACGGACGCAATCAGCCCCAGCATTTT
>TRBJ2-1|few|TRBV4-1|NA
CASSQEGHPYEQFF
TGCGCCAGCAGCCAAGAGGGGCACCCATATGAGCAGTTCTTC
>TRBJ1-2|NA|TRBV5-4|NA
CASSTGTGRYGYTF
TGTGCCAGCAGCACGGGGACCGGGCGCTATGGCTACACCTTC
>TRBJ1-1|NA|TRBV5-1|NA
CASKTSGGNTEAFF
TGCGCCAGCAAAACATCCGGGGGAAACACTGAAGCTTTCTTT
>TRBJ2-2|NA|TRBV4-1|NA
CASSQPVDANTGELFF
TGCGCCAGCAGCCAACCGGTGGACGCGAACACCGGGGAGCTGTTTTTT
>TRBJ2-1|NA|TRBV4-1|NA
CASSQDPRGSSEQFF
TGCGCCAGCAGCCAAGATCCTCGGGGGTCGAGTGAGCAGTTCTTC
>TRBJ2-2|NA|TRBV7-9|NA
CASSPRSNTGELFF
TGTGCCAGCAGCCCCAGGTCGAACACCGGGGAGCTGTTTTTT
>TRBJ1-2|many|TRBV20-1|NA
CSAPASLDGGYTF
TGCAGTGCCCCCGCTTCCCTGGACGGTGGCTACACCTTC
>TRBJ2-2|NA|TRBV3-1|TRBD1
CARRTGARTGELFF
TGTGCCAGACGGACAGGGGCCCGAACCGGGGAGCTGTTTTTT
>TRBJ1-6|NA|TRBV5-1|NA
CASSPGGGYSPLHF
TGCGCCAGCAGCCCCGGTGGAGGCTACTCACCCCTCCACTTT
>TRBJ2-1|many|TRBV3-1|NA
CASSQDRLYNEQFF
TGTGCCAGCAGCCAGGACCGACTCTACAATGAGCAGTTCTTC
>TRBJ2-3|NA|TRBV7-6|NA
CASSFRAEGDTQYF
TGTGCCAGCAGCTTTCGAGCGGAAGGGGATACGCAGTATTTT
>TRBJ1-5|NA|TRBV12-5|NA
CASGSINQPQHF
TGTGCTAGTGGCTCAATCAATCAGCCCCAGCATTTT
>TRBJ1-4|NA|TRBV11-2|NA
CASSVMRDSEKLFF
TGTGCCAGCAGCGTGATGAGGGATTCGGAAAAACTGTTTTTT
>TRBJ2-4|many|TRBV20-1|TRBD2
CSASGGGNIQYF
TGCAGTGCCAGCGGGGGGGGGAACATTCAGTACTTC
>TRBJ2-3|few|TRBV2|TRBD2
CASTPTPRGGGTSTDTQYF
TGTGCCAGCACCCCAACCCCCCGCGGGGGGGGAACTAGCACAGATACGCAGTATTTT
>TRBJ1-1|NA|TRBV18|NA
CASSPTAAYAEAFF
TGTGCCAGCTCACCAACGGCCGCTTACGCTGAAGCTTTCTTT
>TRBJ1-2|many|TRBV30|TRBD1
CAWSAGQGIYGYTF
TGTGCCTGGAGTGCCGGACAGGGCATTTATGGCTACACCTTC
>TRBJ2-1|few|TRBV11-2|TRBD2
CASRPLAGGRNEQFF
TGTGCCAGCAGACCCCTAGCGGGGGGACGCAATGAGCAGTTCTTC
>TRBJ2-5|NA|TRBV5-1|NA
CASSWTASQETQYF
TGCGCCAGCAGCTGGACAGCTTCTCAAGAGACCCAGTACTTC
>TRBJ1-1|once|TRBV6-6|NA
CASSYGWRELISEAFF
TGTGCCAGCAGTTACGGGTGGAGAGAATTAATCTCTGAAGCTTTCTTT
>TRBJ2-3|NA|TRBV30|NA
CAWSPYSPTDTQYF
TGTGCCTGGAGCCCATACTCCCCCACAGATACGCAGTATTTT
>TRBJ1-1|NA|TRBV7-9|TRBD1
CASRYRGGTEAFF
TGTGCCAGCAGATACAGGGGGGGCACTGAAGCTTTCTTT
>TRBJ2-5|many|TRBV18|NA
CASSPTATFRTQYF
TGTGCCAGCTCACCGACAGCCACTTTTAGGACCCAGTACTTC
>TRBJ1-1|NA|TRBV29-1|TRBD1
CSAGRQGGTEAFF
TGCAGCGCCGGGAGACAGGGGGGCACTGAAGCTTTCTTT
>TRBJ2-3|few|TRBV24-1|NA
CATSPRGGGTDTQYF
TGTGCCACCAGCCCTCGTGGGGGCGGGACAGATACGCAGTATTTT
>TRBJ2-3|NA|TRBV7-9|TRBD2
CASSPGTSASTDTQYF
TGTGCCAGCAGCCCGGGGACTAGCGCTAGCACAGATACGCAGTATTTT
>TRBJ1-2|NA|TRBV29-1|NA
CSGGTDGYTF
TGCAGCGGGGGGACCGACGGCTACACCTTC
>TRBJ1-1|few|TRBV2|NA
CASSEGVGSTEAFF
TGTGCCAGCAGTGAAGGGGTCGGGAGCACTGAAGCTTTCTTT
>TRBJ1-5|few|TRBV6-6|NA
CASSLTANQPQHF
TGTGCCAGCAGTTTGACGGCGAATCAGCCCCAGCATTTT
>TRBJ2-2|many|TRBV11-2|TRBD1
CASRGQGTAGELFF
TGTGCCAGCAGAGGACAGGGAACGGCCGGGGAGCTGTTTTTT
>TRBJ1-2|many|TRBV7-9|TRBD1
CASSSNRGPYGYTF
TGTGCCAGCAGCTCCAACAGGGGGCCCTATGGCTACACCTTC
>TRBJ1-6|many|TRBV20-1|NA
CSARVTYNSPLHF
TGCAGTGCTCGTGTCACCTATAATTCACCCCTCCACTTT